This T cell receptor (beta chain) appears in the sequencing data of a study of response to subunit inactivated influenza vaccine. General observations from the study: Authors suggested seasonal influenza vaccinations each recruit few new T cells.

This clonotype was found a few times. Its antigen is undetermined. Trimming removed 0 bases from V and 5 bases from J; junction bases left unmatched: 5. Per the germline V gene, CDR1 is SGHAT and CDR2 is FQDESV (reference sequence). This CDR3 is built from 18 residues. One entry per CDR3 protein results from TCRdb running MiXCR on the RT-PCR reads. Counted here are 800,000 or so distinct CDR3 sequences, 20% to 25% occurring once; the ten biggest clones make up more than 8.5%. The chain uses TRBV11-1 and TRBJ2-2; 14 nucleotides line up with TRBD2. This specimen was PBMCs from blood, taken 5 days after vaccination. This TCR was recovered from a man over 45 who received an inactivated influenza vaccine. The CDR3 nucleotides read TGTGCCAGCAGCTTAGCTTCGGGACTAGCGGGAGTTACCGGGGAGCTGTTTTTT. Encoded protein: CASSLASGLAGVTGELFF.